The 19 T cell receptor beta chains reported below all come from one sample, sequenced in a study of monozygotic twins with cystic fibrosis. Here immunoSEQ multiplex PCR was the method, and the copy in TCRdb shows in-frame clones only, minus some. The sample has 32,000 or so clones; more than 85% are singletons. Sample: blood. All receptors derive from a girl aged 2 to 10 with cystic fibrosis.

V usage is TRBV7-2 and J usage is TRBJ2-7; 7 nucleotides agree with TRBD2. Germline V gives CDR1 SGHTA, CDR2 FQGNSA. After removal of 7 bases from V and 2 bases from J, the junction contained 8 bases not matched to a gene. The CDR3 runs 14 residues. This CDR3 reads CASTRGGEPYEQYF. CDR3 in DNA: TGTGCCAGCACCCGGGGAGGGGAGCCCTACGAGCAGTACTTC.

The CDR3 DNA follows: TGTGCCTCCGGGGGCGGGGACTATGGCTACACCTTC. Protein: CASGGGDYGYTF. This chain connects TRBV25-1 to TRBJ1-2, with TRBD1 as a possible D gene (6 bases). The CDR3 is made up of 12 amino acids. The V gene lost 11 bases and the J gene lost 3 bases, with 13 bases spanning the gap. Germline lookup yields CDR1 MGHDK and CDR2 SYGVNS.

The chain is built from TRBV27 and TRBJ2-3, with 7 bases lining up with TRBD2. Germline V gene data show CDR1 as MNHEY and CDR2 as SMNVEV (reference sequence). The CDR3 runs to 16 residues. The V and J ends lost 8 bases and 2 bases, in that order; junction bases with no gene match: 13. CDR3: CASPSSSGFYTDTQYF. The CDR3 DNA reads TGTGCCAGCCCTTCCTCTAGCGGATTTTACACAGATACGCAGTATTTT.

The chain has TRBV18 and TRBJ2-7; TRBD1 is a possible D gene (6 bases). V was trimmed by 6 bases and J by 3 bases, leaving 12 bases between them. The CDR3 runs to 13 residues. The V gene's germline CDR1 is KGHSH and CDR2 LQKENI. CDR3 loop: CASSPRDNYEQYF. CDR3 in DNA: TGTGCCAGCTCGCCCCGGGACAACTACGAGCAGTACTTC. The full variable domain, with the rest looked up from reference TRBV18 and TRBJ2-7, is NAGVMQNPRHLVRRRGQEARLRCSPMKGHSHVYWYRQLPEEGLKFMVYLQKENIIDESGMPKERFSAEFPKEGPSILRIQQVVRGDSAAYFCASSPRDNYEQYFGPGTRLTVT.

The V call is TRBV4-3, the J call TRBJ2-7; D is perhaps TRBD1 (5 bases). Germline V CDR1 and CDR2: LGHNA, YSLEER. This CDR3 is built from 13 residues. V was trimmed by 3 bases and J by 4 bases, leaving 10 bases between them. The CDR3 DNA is TGCGCCAGCAGCCACGAACAGGAATACGAGCAGTACTTC. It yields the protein CASSHEQEYEQYF.

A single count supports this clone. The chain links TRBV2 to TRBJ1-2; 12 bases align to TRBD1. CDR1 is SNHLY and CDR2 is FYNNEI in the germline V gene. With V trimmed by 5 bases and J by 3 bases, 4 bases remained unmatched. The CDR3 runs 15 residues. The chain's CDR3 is CASSWDRGLYYGYTF. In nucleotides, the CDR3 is TGTGCCAGCAGTTGGGACAGGGGGCTTTACTATGGCTACACCTTC.

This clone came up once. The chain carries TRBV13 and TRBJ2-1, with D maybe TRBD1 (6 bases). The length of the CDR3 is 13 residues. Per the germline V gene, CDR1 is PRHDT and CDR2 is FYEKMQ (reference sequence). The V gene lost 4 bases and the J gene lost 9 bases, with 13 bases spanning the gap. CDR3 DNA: TGTGCCAGCAGCTGGAACAGGGAAACTGAGCAGTTCTTC. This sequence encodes CASSWNRETEQFF.

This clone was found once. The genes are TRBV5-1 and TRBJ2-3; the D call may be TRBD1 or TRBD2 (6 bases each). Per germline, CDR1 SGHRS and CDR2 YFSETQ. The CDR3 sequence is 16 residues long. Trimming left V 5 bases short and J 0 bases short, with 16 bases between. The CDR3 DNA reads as TGCGCCAGCAGGCGCCCGGGGGCGTCTAGCACAGATACGCAGTATTTT. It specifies CASRRPGASSTDTQYF.

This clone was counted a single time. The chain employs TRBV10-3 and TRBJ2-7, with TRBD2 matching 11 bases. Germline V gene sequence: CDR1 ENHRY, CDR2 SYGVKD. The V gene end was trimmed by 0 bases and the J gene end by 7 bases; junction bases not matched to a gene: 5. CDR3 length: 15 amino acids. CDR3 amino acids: CAISESTSGAGEQYF. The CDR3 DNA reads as TGTGCCATCAGTGAGTCGACTAGCGGGGCAGGGGAGCAGTACTTC.

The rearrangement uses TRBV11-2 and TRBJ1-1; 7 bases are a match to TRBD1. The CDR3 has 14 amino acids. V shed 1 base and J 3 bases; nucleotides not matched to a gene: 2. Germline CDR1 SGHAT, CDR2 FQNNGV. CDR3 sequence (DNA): TGTGCCAGCAGCTTAGGGGGACAGTACACTGAAGCTTTCTTT. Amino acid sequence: CASSLGGQYTEAFF.

The CDR3 loop is CASSLPGQGAEDTQYF. DNA for the CDR3: TGTGCCAGCAGCTTGCCCGGACAGGGGGCGGAAGATACGCAGTATTTT. V gene TRBV5-6 combines with J gene TRBJ2-3; 11 bases map to TRBD1. The CDR3 has 16 residues. Germline V lookup: CDR1 SGHDT, CDR2 YYEEEE. The trim removed 1 base at V and 5 bases at J, leaving 6 bases unmatched.

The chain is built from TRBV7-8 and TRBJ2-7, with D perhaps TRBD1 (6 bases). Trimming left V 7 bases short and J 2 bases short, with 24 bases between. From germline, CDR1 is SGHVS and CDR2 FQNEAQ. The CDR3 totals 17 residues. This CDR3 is CASNLVGRGRGPYEQYF. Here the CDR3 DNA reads TGTGCCAGCAACCTCGTGGGCAGGGGAAGAGGGCCCTACGAGCAGTACTTC.

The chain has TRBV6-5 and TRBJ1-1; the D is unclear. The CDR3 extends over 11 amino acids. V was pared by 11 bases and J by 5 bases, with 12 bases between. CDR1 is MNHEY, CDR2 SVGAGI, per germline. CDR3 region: CAARWGTEAFF. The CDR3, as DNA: TGTGCCGCGAGATGGGGAACTGAAGCTTTCTTT.

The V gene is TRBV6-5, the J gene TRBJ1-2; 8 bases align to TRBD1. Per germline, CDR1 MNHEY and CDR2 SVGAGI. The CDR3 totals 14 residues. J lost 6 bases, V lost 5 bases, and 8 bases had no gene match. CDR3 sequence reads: CASSLDRGRDGYTF. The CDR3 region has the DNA TGTGCCAGCAGTCTTGACAGGGGAAGGGATGGCTACACCTTC.

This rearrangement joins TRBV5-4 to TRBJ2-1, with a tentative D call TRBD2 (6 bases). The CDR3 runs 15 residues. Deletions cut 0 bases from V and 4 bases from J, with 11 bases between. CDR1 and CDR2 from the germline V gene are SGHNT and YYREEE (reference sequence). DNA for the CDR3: TGTGCCAGCAGCTTGGCCGGGGGAGGATACAATGAGCAGTTCTTC. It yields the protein CASSLAGGGYNEQFF.

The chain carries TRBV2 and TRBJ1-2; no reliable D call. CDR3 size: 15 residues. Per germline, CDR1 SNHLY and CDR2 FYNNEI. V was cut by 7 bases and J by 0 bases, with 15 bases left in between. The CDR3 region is CASTEGNPANYGYTF. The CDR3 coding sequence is TGTGCCAGCACCGAAGGAAACCCAGCTAACTATGGCTACACCTTC.

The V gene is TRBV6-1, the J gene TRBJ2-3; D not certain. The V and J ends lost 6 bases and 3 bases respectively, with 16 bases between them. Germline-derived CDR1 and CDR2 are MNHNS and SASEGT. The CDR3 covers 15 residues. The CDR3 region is CASSPRTRMTDTQYF. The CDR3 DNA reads TGTGCCAGCAGCCCCCGGACCCGGATGACAGATACGCAGTATTTT.

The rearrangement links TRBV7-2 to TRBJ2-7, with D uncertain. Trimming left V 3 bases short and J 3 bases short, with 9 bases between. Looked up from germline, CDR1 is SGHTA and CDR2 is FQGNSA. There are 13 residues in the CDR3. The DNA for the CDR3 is TGTGCCAGCAGCTTTGACGGATTCTACGAGCAGTACTTC. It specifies CASSFDGFYEQYF.

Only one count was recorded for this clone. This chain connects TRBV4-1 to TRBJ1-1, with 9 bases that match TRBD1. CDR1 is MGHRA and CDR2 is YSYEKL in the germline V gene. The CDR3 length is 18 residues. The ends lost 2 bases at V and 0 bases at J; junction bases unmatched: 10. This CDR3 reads CASSQPGTGIPMNTEAFF. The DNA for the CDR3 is TGCGCCAGCAGCCAACCCGGGACAGGGATTCCAATGAACACTGAAGCTTTCTTT.